The following is a TCR beta chain sequence with its context. The sample is drawn from a study of cytomegalovirus exposure and HLA in healthy donors. Primers: 60 Vbeta forward and 13 Jbeta reverse. Method: immunoSEQ multiplex PCR; TCRdb's copy keeps in-frame clones and lacks some. Found here are about 200,000 clones, 80% to 85% of them singletons; the top ten hold 2.7%. Trimming removed 2 bases at V and 1 base at J, with 15 bases between. CDR1 is SGHTS and CDR2 is YDEGEE in the germline V gene. The CDR3 loop spans 16 amino acids. The clonotype originates from a woman between 35 and 50 years old in good health and CMV-seronegative. This chain uses TRBV5-8 with TRBJ1-1, with a weak D call TRBD1 (6 bases). Specimen: PBMCs. The CDR3 nucleotides read TGTGCCAGCAGCTTTAAGACAGGCCCCCCGAACACTGAAGCTTTCTTT. Translation gives CASSFKTGPPNTEAFF. The full variable domain, completed using reference TRBV5-8 and TRBJ1-1, is EAGVTQSPTHLIKTRGQQATLRCSPISGHTSVYWYQQALGLGLQFLLWYDEGEERNRGNFPPRFSGRQFPNYSSELNVNALELEDSALYLCASSFKTGPPNTEAFFGQGTRLTVV.